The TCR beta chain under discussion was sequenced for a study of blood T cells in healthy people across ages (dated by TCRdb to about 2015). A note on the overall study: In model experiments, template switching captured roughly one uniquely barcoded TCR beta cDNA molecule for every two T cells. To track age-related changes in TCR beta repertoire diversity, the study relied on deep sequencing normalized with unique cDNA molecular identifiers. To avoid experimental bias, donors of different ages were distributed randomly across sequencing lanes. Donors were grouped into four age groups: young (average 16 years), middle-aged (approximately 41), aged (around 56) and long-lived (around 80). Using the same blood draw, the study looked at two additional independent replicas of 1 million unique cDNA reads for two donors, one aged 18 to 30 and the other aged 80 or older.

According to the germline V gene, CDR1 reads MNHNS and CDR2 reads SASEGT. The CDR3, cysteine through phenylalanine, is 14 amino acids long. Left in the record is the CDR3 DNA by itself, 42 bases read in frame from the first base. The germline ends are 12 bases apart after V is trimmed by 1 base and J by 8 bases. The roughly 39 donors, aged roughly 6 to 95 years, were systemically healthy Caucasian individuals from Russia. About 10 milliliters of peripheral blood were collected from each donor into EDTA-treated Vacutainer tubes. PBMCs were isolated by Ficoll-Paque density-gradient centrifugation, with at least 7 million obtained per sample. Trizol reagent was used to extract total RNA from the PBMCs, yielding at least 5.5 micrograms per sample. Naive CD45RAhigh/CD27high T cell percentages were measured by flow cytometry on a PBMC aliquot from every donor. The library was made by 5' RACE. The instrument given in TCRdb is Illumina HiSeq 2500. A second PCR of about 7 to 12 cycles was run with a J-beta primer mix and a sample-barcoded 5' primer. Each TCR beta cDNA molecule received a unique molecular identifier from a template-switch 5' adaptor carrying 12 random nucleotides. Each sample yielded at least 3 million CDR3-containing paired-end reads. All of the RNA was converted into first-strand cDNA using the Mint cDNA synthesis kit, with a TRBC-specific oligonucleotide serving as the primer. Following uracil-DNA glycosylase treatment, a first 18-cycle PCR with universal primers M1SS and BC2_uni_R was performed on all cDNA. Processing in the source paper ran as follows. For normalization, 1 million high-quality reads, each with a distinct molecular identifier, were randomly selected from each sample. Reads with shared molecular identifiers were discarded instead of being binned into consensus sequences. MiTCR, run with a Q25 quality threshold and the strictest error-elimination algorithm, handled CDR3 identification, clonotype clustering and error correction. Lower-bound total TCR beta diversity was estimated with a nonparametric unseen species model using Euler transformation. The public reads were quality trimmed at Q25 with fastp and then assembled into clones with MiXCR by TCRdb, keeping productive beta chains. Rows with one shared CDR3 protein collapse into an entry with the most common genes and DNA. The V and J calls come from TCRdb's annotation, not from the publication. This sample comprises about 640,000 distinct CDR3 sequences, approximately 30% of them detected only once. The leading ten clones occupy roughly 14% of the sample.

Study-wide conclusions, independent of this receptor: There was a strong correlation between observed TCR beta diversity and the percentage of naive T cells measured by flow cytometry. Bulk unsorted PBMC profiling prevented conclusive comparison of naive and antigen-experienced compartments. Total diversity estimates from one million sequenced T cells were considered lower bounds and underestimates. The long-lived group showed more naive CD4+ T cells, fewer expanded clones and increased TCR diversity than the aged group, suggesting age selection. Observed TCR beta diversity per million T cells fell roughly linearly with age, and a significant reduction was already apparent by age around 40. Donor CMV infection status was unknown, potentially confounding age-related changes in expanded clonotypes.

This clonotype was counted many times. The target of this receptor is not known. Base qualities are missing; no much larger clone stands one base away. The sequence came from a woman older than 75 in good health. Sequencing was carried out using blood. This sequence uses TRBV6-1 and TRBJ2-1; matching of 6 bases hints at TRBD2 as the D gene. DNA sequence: TGTGCCAGCAGTGAAGGGGAGGATTTCGATGAGCAGTTCTTC. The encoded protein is CASSEGEDFDEQFF.